The rows below give T cell receptor beta chains drawn from one sample of a study of T cells expressing NK-cell markers. TCRdb re-analyzed the 5' RACE reads; it lists each CDR3 protein once, without DNA. The listing records fewer than 400,000 distinct CDR3 sequences. The sequencing sample was made of blood T cells: a sorted CD56 or NKG2C T cell subset, CD4+ or CD8+ T cells, or bulk PBMC T cells (not recorded which). These receptors originate from a man aged 18-75 years in good health. Each CDR3 is given with its conserved first and last residue.

CDR3: CASSSISGGAGDTQYF
J: TRBJ2-3
V: TRBV28

CDR3: CASSFSVGQEDQPQHF
J: TRBJ1-5
V: TRBV12-3/TRBV12-4

CDR3: CASSQLRWYEQYF
J: TRBJ2-7
V: TRBV11-2

CDR3: CATSIVDRDRPNEQFF
J: TRBJ2-1
V: TRBV15

CDR3: CSASGLAGGLSYNEQFF
J: TRBJ2-1
V: TRBV20-1

CDR3: CASSSYGYGQGGTHEQYF
J: TRBJ2-7
V: TRBV27

CDR3: CASRRQVQNGELFF
J: TRBJ2-2
V: TRBV6-1

CDR3: CASSETRDGNEKLFF
J: TRBJ1-4
V: TRBV7-9

CDR3: CASSPDSNTGELFF
J: TRBJ2-2
V: TRBV5-4

CDR3: CSAIQVRDRVVTDTQYF
J: TRBJ2-3
V: TRBV20-1

CDR3: CASSQGASNSPLHF
J: TRBJ1-6
V: TRBV3-1

CDR3: CASQPTALLRETQYF
J: TRBJ2-5
V: TRBV5-8

CDR3: CASSERHGSGGKLFF
J: TRBJ1-4
V: TRBV6-1

CDR3: CATSRGGTSGIQETQYF
J: TRBJ2-5
V: TRBV15

CDR3: CSAFALAKNIQYF
J: TRBJ2-4
V: TRBV20-1

CDR3: CASSVTGTSVVKNIQYF
J: TRBJ2-4
V: TRBV7-2

CDR3: CASSLEGQGLTDTQYF
J: TRBJ2-3
V: TRBV11-2

CDR3: CASQKTGKFYNEQFF
J: TRBJ2-1
V: TRBV3-1

CDR3: CASARERGAGLGTQYF
J: TRBJ2-5
V: TRBV7-2

CDR3: CASSLMWGGQLETQYF
J: TRBJ2-5
V: TRBV7-2

CDR3: CASSTRQGARSYEQYF
J: TRBJ2-7
V: TRBV28

CDR3: CASSRSGGPSRDTQYF
J: TRBJ2-3
V: TRBV12-3/TRBV12-4

CDR3: CASRPTRLLAGELFF
J: TRBJ2-2
V: TRBV27

CDR3: CASSAGTGGPSSYNSPLHF
J: TRBJ1-6
V: TRBV9